The rows below give T cell receptor beta chains drawn from one sample of a study of cytomegalovirus exposure and HLA in healthy donors. The method was immunoSEQ multiplex PCR; TCRdb's version includes in-frame clones alone and lacks a portion of them. Of around 92,000 clones in the sample, about 70% were seen once. The sample comprised PBMCs. The source is a human donor in good health. CDR3s include the opening cysteine and the closing phenylalanine or tryptophan. A D gene is named only where the DNA matches it firmly. The size of a clone is reported for some rows only, either as once, few or many, or as a class for expanded clones.

>TRBV5-1|TRBD1|many|TRBJ2-1
TGCGCCAGCAGCCCCATGGGACAGGGGGCAGGTAATGAGCAGTTCTTC
CASSPMGQGAGNEQFF
>TRBV15|TRBD2|-|TRBJ2-7
TGTGCCACCAGCGGTGGTCTAGGACTAGCGGGATACTACGAGCAGTACTTC
CATSGGLGLAGYYEQYF
>TRBV6-1|-|-|TRBJ2-2
TGTGCCAGCAGTGAAATGTACAGCACCGGGGAGCTGTTTTTT
CASSEMYSTGELFF
>TRBV28|TRBD2|-|TRBJ2-1
TGTGCCAGCAGTATACGGACTAGCGGGGACCTCAATGAGCAGTTCTTC
CASSIRTSGDLNEQFF
>TRBV9|-|-|TRBJ2-7
TGTGCCAGCAGCGTAGGAGGAGGGGTAGGCGCCGAGCAGTACTTC
CASSVGGGVGAEQYF
>TRBV4-3|TRBD1|-|TRBJ2-7
TGCGCCAGCAGCCAGGCCGAGGGACAGTCGGGAGAGCAGTACTTC
CASSQAEGQSGEQYF
>TRBV7-8|TRBD1|-|TRBJ1-4
TGTGCCAGCAGGTCCCGGGACAGGGGGCCTAATGAAAAACTGTTTTTT
CASRSRDRGPNEKLFF
>TRBV7-8|TRBD1|-|TRBJ1-2
TGTGCCAGCAGCTCTTCAGGGGGGTGGGGCTACACCTTC
CASSSSGGWGYTF
>TRBV9|-|-|TRBJ2-2
TGTGCCAGCAGCGTTGGGGGCCACCTTTACACCGGGGAGCTGTTTTTT
CASSVGGHLYTGELFF
>TRBV4-1|-|-|TRBJ2-1
TGCGCCAGCAGCCATAAGGGGGACCTGTCTTGGAGTGAGCAGTTCTTC
CASSHKGDLSWSEQFF
>TRBV9|TRBD1|-|TRBJ2-7
TGTGCCAGCAGCGTTCAGGACAGGGGGAGCGAGCAGTACTTC
CASSVQDRGSEQYF
>TRBV9|TRBD1|-|TRBJ1-2
TGTGCCAGCAGCGGTAGATTGACAGGGGACGATGGCTACACCTTC
CASSGRLTGDDGYTF
>TRBV30|-|-|TRBJ1-4
TGTGCCCTGGCCCCAGGGTCGAATGAAAAACTGTTTTTT
CALAPGSNEKLFF
>TRBV2|-|-|TRBJ1-6
TGTGCCAGCAGTGACTGGGGCACGACACGAATCGCCCTCCACTTT
CASSDWGTTRIALHF
>TRBV5-1|TRBD1|once|TRBJ1-1
TGCGCCAGCAGCTTAAGACAGGGGGCTGGCGCTGAAGCTTTCTTT
CASSLRQGAGAEAFF
>TRBV14|TRBD1|-|TRBJ1-1
TGTGCCAGCAGCCAAGCCCCGGGACAGAAGAACACTGAAGCTTTCTTT
CASSQAPGQKNTEAFF
>TRBV5-1|TRBD1|-|TRBJ1-2
TGCGCCAGCAGCGTGGGACAGAACTATGGCTACACCTTC
CASSVGQNYGYTF
>TRBV5-6|TRBD1|-|TRBJ2-2
TGTGCCAGCAGCCTATTTTTTACCGGGACAGTGAACACCGGGGAGCTGTTTTTT
CASSLFFTGTVNTGELFF
>TRBV5-1|-|-|TRBJ1-2
TGCGCCAGCAGCAGAAAGGACAGAAACTATGGCTACACCTTC
CASSRKDRNYGYTF
>TRBV5-1|TRBD2|-|TRBJ2-1
TGCGTCTCTATCGGAGGGAGGGGTAGGCAGTTCTTC
CVSIGGRGRQFF
>TRBV19|TRBD1|-|TRBJ1-5
TGTGCCAGTACCACAGGGGGTCAGCCCCAGCATTTT
CASTTGGQPQHF
>TRBV7-2|TRBD2|-|TRBJ2-7
TGTGCCAGCAGCTTGCGCGTGGCTGGGGGGAGCGGGAGTTCCTACGAGCAGTACTTC
CASSLRVAGGSGSSYEQYF
>TRBV9|TRBD2|once|TRBJ2-5
TGTGCCAGCAGTGCCGTGGGGGGAGGGGAGACCCAGTACTTC
CASSAVGGGETQYF
>TRBV11-2|-|-|TRBJ1-4
TGTGCCAGCAGCTTGGAGGCCGGTACAGGGAGTAACAATGAAAAACTGTTTTTT
CASSLEAGTGSNNEKLFF
>TRBV10-3|-|-|TRBJ1-1
TGTGCCACCTCCCGGGGAGGGCAGAACACTGAAGCTTTCTTT
CATSRGGQNTEAFF
>TRBV2|TRBD1|-|TRBJ1-1
TGTGCCAGCAGAACATCCGAACAGGGGGCCCCTGAAGCTTTCTTT
CASRTSEQGAPEAFF
>TRBV27|TRBD1|-|TRBJ2-3
TGTGCCAGCACTGAGCTGGGACAGGGCACAGATACGCAGTATTTT
CASTELGQGTDTQYF
>TRBV27|TRBD2|-|TRBJ2-1
TGTGCCAGCAGTTTATCAGGCGGGAGGGCCGATGAGCAGTTCTTC
CASSLSGGRADEQFF
>TRBV29-1|-|-|TRBJ1-1
TGCAGCGTTGAAAGGGCAGGGATGAGCACTGAAGCTTTCTTT
CSVERAGMSTEAFF
>TRBV18|TRBD1|-|TRBJ1-1
TGTGCCAGCTCACCGGGACAGGGGCTTGAAGCTTTCTTT
CASSPGQGLEAFF
>TRBV7-7|TRBD1|-|TRBJ2-1
TGTGCCAGCAGCACGGGACAGGGGAATGAGCAGTTCTTC
CASSTGQGNEQFF
>TRBV30|TRBD1|once|TRBJ1-5
TGTGCCTGGAGTCGAACAGCCACAGGGGATCAGCCCCAGCATTTT
CAWSRTATGDQPQHF
>TRBV27|TRBD1|-|TRBJ2-7
TGTGCCAGCAGTTTATTTGGGAGCTTAGGACAGGCCTACGAGCAGTACTTC
CASSLFGSLGQAYEQYF
>TRBV18|TRBD1|-|TRBJ2-1
TGTGCCAGCTCGCCGGGACAGGGTTTTTACAATGAGCAGTTCTTC
CASSPGQGFYNEQFF
>TRBV9|-|once|TRBJ1-5
TGTGCCAGCAGCGTAGAGGCGGGGACGGGACAGCCCCAGCATTTT
CASSVEAGTGQPQHF
>TRBV27|TRBD1|-|TRBJ1-5
TGTGCCAGCAGTTTAGGGACAGGTAATCAGCCCCAGCATTTT
CASSLGTGNQPQHF
>TRBV27|-|few|TRBJ2-1
TGTGCCAGCAGAAGACCGGGTAGCTCCTACAATGAGCAGTTCTTC
CASRRPGSSYNEQFF
>TRBV7-8|-|-|TRBJ2-7
TGTGCCAGCAGCTTAGTTCGGGACATCTCCTACGAGCAGTACTTC
CASSLVRDISYEQYF
>TRBV30|-|once|TRBJ1-2
TGTGCCTGGAGTCGTGCAGGGAAAGGCTACACCTTC
CAWSRAGKGYTF
>TRBV2|TRBD1|-|TRBJ1-2
TGTGCCAGCAATACCCGGACAGGGCCTGGCCCGGGGACCTTC
CASNTRTGPGPGTF
>TRBV5-1|-|-|TRBJ1-1
TGCGCCAGCAGCTTACAGGGTTGGAACACTGAAGCTTTCTTT
CASSLQGWNTEAFF
>TRBV6-6|TRBD1|-|TRBJ2-3
TGTGCCAGTAACAGGGGTGTGCAGACAGATACGCAGTATTTT
CASNRGVQTDTQYF
>TRBV6-1|TRBD1|few|TRBJ2-7
TGTGCCAGCAACAGGGGCATTCGCGAGCAGTACTTC
CASNRGIREQYF
>TRBV4-1|TRBD2|-|TRBJ2-2
TGCGCCAGCAGCCAAGATCTGCCTAGCGGGGTAAACACCGGGGAGCTGTTTTTT
CASSQDLPSGVNTGELFF
>TRBV27|-|-|TRBJ1-1
TGTGCCAGCAGTTTATCTTGGCCGAACACTGAAGCTTTCTTT
CASSLSWPNTEAFF
>TRBV5-1|-|-|TRBJ1-2
TGCGCCAGCCTCCCCATGGCGGGCAGCAACTATGGCTACACCTTC
CASLPMAGSNYGYTF
>TRBV10-3|-|-|TRBJ2-3
TGTGCCACCTCTCGGCAGGATAGCACAGATACGCAGTATTTT
CATSRQDSTDTQYF
>TRBV7-6|TRBD2|-|TRBJ2-5
TGTGCCAGCAGCTTAGTCGGACTAGGCCACCCTGGGGCCCACGAGACCCAGTACTTC
CASSLVGLGHPGAHETQYF
>TRBV7-9|-|few|TRBJ1-6
TGTGCCAGCAGCCCACTACCCCTCCACTTT
CASSPLPLHF
>TRBV6-5|TRBD2|-|TRBJ2-7
TGTGCCAGCAGGGGGGGGGAGTTCGGGCAGTACTTC
CASRGGEFGQYF
>TRBV4-3|TRBD1|-|TRBJ1-4
TGCGCCAGCAGCCCGGACAGGGTTAATGAAAAACTGTTTTTT
CASSPDRVNEKLFF
>TRBV29-1|-|-|TRBJ2-3
TGCAGCGTTGGTCCCAGATCAGATACGCAGTATTTT
CSVGPRSDTQYF
>TRBV5-1|TRBD1|-|TRBJ2-1
TGCGCCAGCAGCTTGGGGGTCCAGGGGGCCTACAATGAGCAGTTCTTC
CASSLGVQGAYNEQFF
>TRBV9|TRBD1|-|TRBJ1-2
TGTGCCAGCAGCTGGACAGGGGACTATGGCTACACCTTC
CASSWTGDYGYTF
>TRBV27|TRBD2|-|TRBJ2-5
TGTGCCAGCAGTCAAGGACTAGCGGGGGATTTAGAGACCCAGTACTTC
CASSQGLAGDLETQYF
>TRBV9|-|-|TRBJ1-1
TGTGCCAGCAGCGTAGCCCCGGGGTATGAAGCTTTCTTT
CASSVAPGYEAFF
>TRBV7-2|TRBD1|-|TRBJ2-1
TGTGCCAGCAGCTGGGACAGGGGGCGAAATGAGCAGTTCTTC
CASSWDRGRNEQFF
>TRBV27|-|-|TRBJ1-1
TGTGCCAGCAGTGGAAGGCAGGCGAACACTGAAGCTTTCTTT
CASSGRQANTEAFF
>TRBV4-1|-|few|TRBJ1-1
TGCGCCAGCAGCCAAGTGTGGGGGCGGCCTGAAGCTTTCTTT
CASSQVWGRPEAFF